The rows below give T cell receptor beta chains drawn from one sample of a study of cytomegalovirus exposure and HLA in healthy donors. Clones were read by immunoSEQ multiplex PCR, and TCRdb kept only the in-frame ones, dropping some. The sample gives roughly 99,000 clones, approximately 79% of which show up once; approximately 1.8% is in the top ten. The sequencing sample was made of PBMCs. Every receptor here comes from a male donor in good health and CMV-seronegative. Both conserved end residues are part of each CDR3. The D gene is left open where the match is weak. Clone size appears in some rows only: once, few, many, or a class for an expanded clone.

v_call,cdr3_length,clone_size,j_call,d_call,cdr3_nt,cdr3_aa
TRBV30,12,-,TRBJ1-1,-,TGTGCCTGGAGTGTATGGCACACTGAAGCTTTCTTT,CAWSVWHTEAFF
TRBV5-6,15,-,TRBJ2-5,-,TGTGCCAGCAGCTTTGCGGGCGGAGCCGGGGGGACCCAGTACTTC,CASSFAGGAGGTQYF
TRBV6-5,14,-,TRBJ2-7,TRBD1,TGTGCCAGCAGTTACTGGGACAGGGTTAACGAGCAGTACTTC,CASSYWDRVNEQYF
TRBV5-1,14,-,TRBJ1-5,-,TGCGCCAGCAGCTTGCCAGGGGAGGGCCAGCCCCAGCATTTT,CASSLPGEGQPQHF
TRBV27,13,-,TRBJ2-1,-,TGTGCCAGCAGTGACGACTGGGTGAGTGAGCAGTTCTTC,CASSDDWVSEQFF
TRBV6-6,16,-,TRBJ2-2,TRBD2,TGTGCCAGCAGTTTTAGACTAGCGGGGTACACCGGGGAGCTGTTTTTT,CASSFRLAGYTGELFF
TRBV28,18,-,TRBJ1-5,TRBD1,TGTGCCAGCAGCCCCGCGACAGGGGGAATCTATAGCAATCAGCCCCAGCATTTT,CASSPATGGIYSNQPQHF
TRBV5-6,15,few,TRBJ2-2,-,TGTGCCAGCAGCTCGACTCAGGGGACCGGCGGGGAGCTGTTTTTT,CASSSTQGTGGELFF
TRBV11-2,14,-,TRBJ2-7,TRBD2,TGTGCCAGCAGCTTAGCGGGAGGGACCTACGAGCAGTACTTC,CASSLAGGTYEQYF
TRBV28,17,-,TRBJ1-1,TRBD1,TGTGCCAGCAGTCCCCACGGACAGGGGGCAAGAGGTACTGAAGCTTTCTTT,CASSPHGQGARGTEAFF
TRBV28,12,-,TRBJ2-7,-,TGTGCCAGCAGTTTCCAATCCTACGAGCAGTACTTC,CASSFQSYEQYF
TRBV30,16,-,TRBJ2-1,-,TGTGCCTGGAGTCCCAAAAAACCGGGAGTCTACAATGAGCAGTTCTTC,CAWSPKKPGVYNEQFF
TRBV7-2,13,-,TRBJ1-5,-,TGTGCCAGCTCTTACAGGGACGGACAGCCCCAGCATTTT,CASSYRDGQPQHF
TRBV9,16,-,TRBJ2-1,TRBD2,TGTGCCAGCAGCGCCTACAGCGGGGGTGTTGACAATGAGCAGTTCTTC,CASSAYSGGVDNEQFF
TRBV27,14,-,TRBJ2-2,-,TGTGCCAGCAGAAGCGGTCCTACCACCGGGGAGCTGTTTTTT,CASRSGPTTGELFF
TRBV28,13,-,TRBJ2-7,-,TGTGCCAGCAGTTTAGAGTATCCCTACGAGCAGTACTTC,CASSLEYPYEQYF
TRBV30,12,-,TRBJ2-7,TRBD1,TGTGCCGGACGAACAGGGGGCAGCGAGCAGTACTTC,CAGRTGGSEQYF
TRBV28,15,-,TRBJ2-7,TRBD2,TGTGCCAGCAGTTTACTCGGAAGCGGGAGTTACGAGCAGTACTTC,CASSLLGSGSYEQYF
TRBV19,16,-,TRBJ1-2,TRBD1,TGTGCCAGTAGTATCCCGAGACAGGGTTCTAACTATGGCTACACCTTC,CASSIPRQGSNYGYTF
TRBV15,13,-,TRBJ2-1,-,TGTGCCACCAGCAGACAGTCGGGCAATGAGCAGTTCTTC,CATSRQSGNEQFF
TRBV28,14,-,TRBJ2-7,-,TGTGCCAGCAGTTTGGCAGGGCACCTTGGGGAGCAGTACTTC,CASSLAGHLGEQYF
TRBV9,14,once,TRBJ1-2,TRBD1,TGTGCCAGCAGCGGGGACAGAAGCTCCTATGGCTACACCTTC,CASSGDRSSYGYTF
TRBV6-5,14,-,TRBJ1-1,-,TGTGCCAGCAGTTACTTAGGATACGGGACTGAAGCTTTCTTT,CASSYLGYGTEAFF
TRBV6-6,12,-,TRBJ1-5,-,TGTGCCGCAAGGGAGAGCAATCAGCCCCAGCATTTT,CAARESNQPQHF
TRBV27,14,-,TRBJ2-3,TRBD2,TGTGCCAGCAGTTTATCGGGACTAGCAGATACGCAGTATTTT,CASSLSGLADTQYF
TRBV7-6,13,-,TRBJ2-3,-,TGTGCCAGCAGCTTAGGCGAACCAGATACGCAGTATTTT,CASSLGEPDTQYF
TRBV29-1,13,-,TRBJ2-7,-,TGCAGCTTTAGGGAAGGGGTCACCTACGAGCAGTACTTC,CSFREGVTYEQYF
TRBV28,12,-,TRBJ2-7,TRBD2,TGTGCCAGCGGAATAGCGGGAGTCGAGCAGTACTTC,CASGIAGVEQYF
TRBV6-6,14,few,TRBJ1-2,-,TGTGCCAGCAGCACCCGGGGGGGCCGGTATGGCTACACCTTC,CASSTRGGRYGYTF
TRBV5-5,13,-,TRBJ2-1,TRBD2,TGTGCCAGCAGCTGGGAGGGGTACAATGAGCAGTTCTTC,CASSWEGYNEQFF
TRBV6-1,15,-,TRBJ2-1,TRBD1,TGTGCCAGCAGCCCCGACAGGGATTCCTACAATGAGCAGTTCTTC,CASSPDRDSYNEQFF
TRBV10-3,15,-,TRBJ2-2,TRBD1,TGTGCCATCAGTGGGGGACAGCCAGCGACCGGGGAGCTGTTTTTT,CAISGGQPATGELFF
TRBV7-9,14,-,TRBJ1-5,TRBD1,TGTGCCAGCAGCTCGGACAGGGGATGGGAGCCCCAGCATTTT,CASSSDRGWEPQHF
TRBV29-1,16,few,TRBJ2-7,TRBD2,TGCAGCGTTGAAGACGGGACTAGCGGGAGGGCCTACGAGCAGTACTTC,CSVEDGTSGRAYEQYF
TRBV30,13,once,TRBJ2-2,-,TGTGCCTGGAGCCGCTTACAAACCGGGGAGCTGTTTTTT,CAWSRLQTGELFF
TRBV7-6,18,-,TRBJ2-3,TRBD2,TGTGCCAGCAGCTTAGTCACCCCGGGACTAGCGGGAGCAGATACGCAGTATTTT,CASSLVTPGLAGADTQYF
TRBV28,15,-,TRBJ2-7,TRBD2,TGTGCCAGCAGTCCCCCTAGCGGGAGGCTAGGCGAGCAGTACTTC,CASSPPSGRLGEQYF
TRBV7-9,14,-,TRBJ2-1,TRBD2,TGTGCCAGCAGCTTTGGACTAGCGGACAATGAGCAGTTCTTC,CASSFGLADNEQFF
TRBV2,15,few,TRBJ2-1,TRBD1,TGTGCCAGCAGTGAGACAGGGAGCTCCTACAATGAGCAGTTCTTC,CASSETGSSYNEQFF
TRBV29-1,13,-,TRBJ1-2,TRBD1,TGCAGCGTTGATCTACAGGGGTACTATGGCTACACCTTC,CSVDLQGYYGYTF
TRBV29-1,13,few,TRBJ1-1,-,TGCAGCGTTCGGGAGGGCCCGAACACTGAAGCTTTCTTT,CSVREGPNTEAFF
TRBV10-3,15,-,TRBJ2-3,TRBD1,TGTGCCATCTCGTCCCGACAGGGTTTCACAGATACGCAGTATTTT,CAISSRQGFTDTQYF
TRBV19,15,-,TRBJ1-4,-,TGTGCCAGTAGTGACCCGAGGAGGGCTAATGAAAAACTGTTTTTT,CASSDPRRANEKLFF
TRBV6-1,11,-,TRBJ1-2,-,TGTGCCAGCTCACAAGGGGGAGGCTACACCTTC,CASSQGGGYTF
TRBV6-6,16,-,TRBJ2-5,-,TGTGCCAGCAGTTACCGCACCGGACTTACACAAGAGACCCAGTACTTC,CASSYRTGLTQETQYF
TRBV4-2,14,-,TRBJ1-2,-,TGTGCCAGCAGCCAAGACGGGTCTAACTATGGCTACACCTTC,CASSQDGSNYGYTF
TRBV7-9,16,-,TRBJ2-7,TRBD2,TGTGCCAGCAGCTTAGGGCACGGGAGGGCCTCACGGGAGCAGTACTTC,CASSLGHGRASREQYF
TRBV6-5,13,once,TRBJ2-7,-,TGTGCCAGCAGTTCCTCAGGGGTGTACGAGCAGTACTTC,CASSSSGVYEQYF
TRBV4-2,14,-,TRBJ2-1,TRBD1,TGTGCCAGCAGCCAAGCAGACAGGGCTGTTGAGCAGTTCTTC,CASSQADRAVEQFF
TRBV5-4,16,-,TRBJ1-1,-,TGTGCCAGCAGCTTGGCCGGAGGGGCCCCGAACACTGAAGCTTTCTTT,CASSLAGGAPNTEAFF
TRBV7-6,16,-,TRBJ1-5,-,TGTGCCAGCAGCTTAGTTTCAGGGAATGGCAATCAGCCCCAGCATTTT,CASSLVSGNGNQPQHF
TRBV19,18,once,TRBJ1-5,-,TGTGCCAGTAGTTTCAATAGGGGGGGACTATTCTCAGGACAGCCCCAGCATTTT,CASSFNRGGLFSGQPQHF
TRBV4-2,15,-,TRBJ2-5,TRBD1,TGTGCCAGCAGCCAATCGGACAGGATCCAAGAGACCCAGTACTTC,CASSQSDRIQETQYF
TRBV7-9,16,-,TRBJ2-2,TRBD2,TGTGCCAGCAGCGAGAGCGGGAGGACAGGCACCGGGGAGCTGTTTTTT,CASSESGRTGTGELFF
TRBV7-3,14,-,TRBJ2-7,TRBD1,TGTGCCAGCAGCCTAGGGACAGGGGTCCACGAGCAGTACTTC,CASSLGTGVHEQYF